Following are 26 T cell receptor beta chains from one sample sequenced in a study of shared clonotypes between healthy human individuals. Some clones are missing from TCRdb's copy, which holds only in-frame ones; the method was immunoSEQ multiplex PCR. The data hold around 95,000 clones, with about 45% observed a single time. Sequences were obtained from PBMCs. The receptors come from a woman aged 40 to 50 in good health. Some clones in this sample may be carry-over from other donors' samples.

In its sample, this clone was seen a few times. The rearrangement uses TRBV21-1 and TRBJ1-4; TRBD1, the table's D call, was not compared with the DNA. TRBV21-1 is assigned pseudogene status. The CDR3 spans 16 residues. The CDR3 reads CASSTGGRTRGEKLFF. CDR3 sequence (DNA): TGTGCCAGCAGCACCGGAGGACGGACAAGGGGGGAAAAACTGTTTTTT.

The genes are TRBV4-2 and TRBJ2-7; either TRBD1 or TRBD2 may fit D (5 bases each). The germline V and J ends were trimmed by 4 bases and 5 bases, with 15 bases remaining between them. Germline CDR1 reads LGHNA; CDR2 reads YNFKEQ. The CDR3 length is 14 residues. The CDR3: CASSLHLGADEQYF. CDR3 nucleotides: TGTGCCAGCAGCCTGCATCTCGGGGCCGACGAGCAGTACTTC.

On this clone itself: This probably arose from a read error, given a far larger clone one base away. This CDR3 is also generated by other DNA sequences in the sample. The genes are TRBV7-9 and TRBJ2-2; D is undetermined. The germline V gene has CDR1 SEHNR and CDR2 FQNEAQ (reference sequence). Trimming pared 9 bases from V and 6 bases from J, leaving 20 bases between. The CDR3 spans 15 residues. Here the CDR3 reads CARLRPPVRAGELFF. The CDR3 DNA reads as TGTGCCAGACTACGTCCTCCGGTTCGCGCCGGGGAGCTGTTTTTT.

CDR3 nucleotide sequence: TGTGCCAGCAGTGATATAGCGGGTTGCAATGAGCAGTTCTTC. Protein: CASSDIAGCNEQFF. This chain uses TRBV6-4 with TRBJ2-1; 7 bases match TRBD2. V trimming: 3 bases; J trimming: 6 bases; junction bases outside the gene matches: 5. The CDR3 is 14 amino acids. The germline gives CDR1 MRHNA, CDR2 SNTAGT.

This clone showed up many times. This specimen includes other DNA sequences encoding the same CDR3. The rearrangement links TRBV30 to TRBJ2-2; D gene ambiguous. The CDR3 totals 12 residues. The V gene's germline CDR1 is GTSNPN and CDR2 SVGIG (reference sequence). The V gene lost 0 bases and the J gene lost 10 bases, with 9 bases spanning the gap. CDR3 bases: TGTGCCTGGAGTGTACCGGTAACGGAGCTGTTTTTT. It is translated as CAWSVPVTELFF.

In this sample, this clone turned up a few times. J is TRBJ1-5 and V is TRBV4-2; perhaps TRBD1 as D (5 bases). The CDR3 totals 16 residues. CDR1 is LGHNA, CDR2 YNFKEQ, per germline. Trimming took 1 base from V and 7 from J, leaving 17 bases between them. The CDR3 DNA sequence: TGTGCCAGCAGCCAAGGAGGATCAGGGTGGGACCAGCCCCAGCATTTT. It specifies CASSQGGSGWDQPQHF.

CDR3 nucleotide sequence: TGCGCCAGCAGCCTACTGGGGCGTGAGACCCAGTACTTC. The encoded protein is CASSLLGRETQYF. This chain joins TRBV5-1 and TRBJ2-5, with D possibly TRBD1 on 5 matching bases. Germline V gives CDR1 SGHRS, CDR2 YFSETQ. The CDR3 has 13 amino acids. The ends were cut back, 4 bases at V and 5 bases at J, with 12 bases in the middle.

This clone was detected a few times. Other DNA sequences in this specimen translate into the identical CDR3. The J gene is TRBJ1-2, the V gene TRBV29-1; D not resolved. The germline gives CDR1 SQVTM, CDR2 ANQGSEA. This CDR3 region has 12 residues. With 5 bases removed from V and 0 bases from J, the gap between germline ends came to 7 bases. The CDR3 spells CSVSSANYGYTF. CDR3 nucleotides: TGCAGCGTTTCTTCCGCTAACTATGGCTACACCTTC.

CDR3 region: CASSLGTSGSNEQFF. The CDR3 DNA sequence: TGCGCCAGCAGCTTGGGGACTAGCGGGAGCAATGAGCAGTTCTTC. V gene TRBV5-1 combines with J gene TRBJ2-1; TRBD2 matches 13 bases. The V gene end was trimmed by 0 bases and the J gene end by 6 bases; junction bases not matched to a gene: 0. Per the germline V gene, CDR1 is SGHRS and CDR2 is YFSETQ. The CDR3 consists of 15 residues.

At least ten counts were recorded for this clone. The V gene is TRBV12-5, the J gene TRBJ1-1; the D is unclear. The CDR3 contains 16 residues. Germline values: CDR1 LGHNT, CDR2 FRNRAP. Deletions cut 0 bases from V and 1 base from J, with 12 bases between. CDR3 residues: CASGLVVAPRNTEAFF. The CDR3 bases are TGTGCTAGTGGTTTGGTCGTAGCCCCAAGGAACACTGAAGCTTTCTTT.

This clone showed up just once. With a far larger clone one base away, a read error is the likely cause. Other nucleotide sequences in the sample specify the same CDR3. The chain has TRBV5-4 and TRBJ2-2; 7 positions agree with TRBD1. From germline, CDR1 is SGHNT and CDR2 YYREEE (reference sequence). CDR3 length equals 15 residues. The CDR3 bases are TGTGCCAGCAGCGCGACAGGGCGGGCCACCGGGGAGCTGTTTTTC. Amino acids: CASSATGRATGELFF.

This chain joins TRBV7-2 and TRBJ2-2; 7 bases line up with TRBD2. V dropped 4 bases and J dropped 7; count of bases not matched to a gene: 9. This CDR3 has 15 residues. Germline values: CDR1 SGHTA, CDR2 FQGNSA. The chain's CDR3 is CASSSLLAFSGELFF. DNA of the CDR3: TGTGCCAGCAGCTCATTACTAGCGTTCAGCGGGGAGCTGTTTTTT.

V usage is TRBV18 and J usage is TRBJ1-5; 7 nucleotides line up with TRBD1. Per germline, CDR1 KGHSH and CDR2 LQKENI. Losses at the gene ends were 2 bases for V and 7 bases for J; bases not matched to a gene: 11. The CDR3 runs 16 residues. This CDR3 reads CASSPTGQAAGQPQHF. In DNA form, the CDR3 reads TGTGCCAGCTCACCAACAGGACAGGCCGCTGGCCAGCCCCAGCATTTT.

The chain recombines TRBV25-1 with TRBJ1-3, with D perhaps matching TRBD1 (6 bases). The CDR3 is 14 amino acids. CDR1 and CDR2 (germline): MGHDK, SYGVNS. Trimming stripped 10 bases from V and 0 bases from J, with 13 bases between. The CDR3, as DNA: TGTGCCACCCGAGACAGGTTCTCTGGAAACACCATATATTTT. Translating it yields CATRDRFSGNTIYF.

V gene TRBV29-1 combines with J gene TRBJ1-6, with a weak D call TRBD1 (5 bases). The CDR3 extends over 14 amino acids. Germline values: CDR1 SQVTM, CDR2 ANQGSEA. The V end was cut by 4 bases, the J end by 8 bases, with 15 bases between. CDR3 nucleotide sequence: TGCAGCGTTGCGGGACCCACCCGTGATTCACCCCTCCACTTT. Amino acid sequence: CSVAGPTRDSPLHF.

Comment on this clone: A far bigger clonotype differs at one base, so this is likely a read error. In DNA, the CDR3 is TGTGCCAGCAGCCGGGGACTGTTCGGGGAGCTGTTTTTT. Protein sequence: CASSRGLFGELFF. The chain combines TRBV4-2 with TRBJ2-2; weak D call: TRBD2 (6 bases). Germline values: CDR1 LGHNA, CDR2 YNFKEQ. The CDR3 is 13 residues long. Trimming removed 4 bases from V and 7 bases from J, with 10 bases in between.

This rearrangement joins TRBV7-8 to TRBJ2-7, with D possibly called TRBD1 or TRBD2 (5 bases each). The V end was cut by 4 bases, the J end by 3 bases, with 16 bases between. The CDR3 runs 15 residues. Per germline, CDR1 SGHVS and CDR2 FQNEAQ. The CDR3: CASSSPGRRFYEQYF. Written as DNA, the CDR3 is TGTGCCAGCAGCTCCCCGGGACGGAGGTTCTACGAGCAGTACTTC.

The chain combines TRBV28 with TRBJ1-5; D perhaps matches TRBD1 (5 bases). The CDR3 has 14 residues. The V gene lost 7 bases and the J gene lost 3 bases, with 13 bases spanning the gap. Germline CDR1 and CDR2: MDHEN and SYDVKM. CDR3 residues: CASTSPGPNQPQHF. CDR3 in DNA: TGTGCCAGCACCTCCCCGGGACCCAATCAGCCCCAGCATTTT.

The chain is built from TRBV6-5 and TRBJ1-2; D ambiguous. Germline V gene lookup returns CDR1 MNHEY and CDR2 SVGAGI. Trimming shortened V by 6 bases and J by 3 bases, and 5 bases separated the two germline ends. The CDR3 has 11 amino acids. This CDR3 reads CASRKDYGYTF. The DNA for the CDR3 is TGTGCCAGCAGGAAGGACTATGGCTACACCTTC.

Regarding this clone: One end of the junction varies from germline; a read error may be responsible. This chain's CDR3 is CASSLFLAGGAAYKQYF. CDR3 bases: TGTGCCAGCAGCTTGTTCCTAGCGGGAGGGGCCGCCTACAAGCAGTACTTC. The rearrangement joins TRBV5-6 to TRBJ2-7; 12 bases fit TRBD2. The CDR3 extends over 17 amino acids. Per the germline V gene, CDR1 is SGHDT and CDR2 is YYEEEE.

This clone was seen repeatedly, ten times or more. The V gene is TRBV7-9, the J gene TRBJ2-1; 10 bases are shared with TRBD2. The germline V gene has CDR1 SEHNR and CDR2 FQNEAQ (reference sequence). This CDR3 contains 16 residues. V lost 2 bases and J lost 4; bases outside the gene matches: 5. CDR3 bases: TGTGCCAGCAGCTTATCCCTAGCGGGGGCGTACAATGAGCAGTTCTTC. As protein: CASSLSLAGAYNEQFF.

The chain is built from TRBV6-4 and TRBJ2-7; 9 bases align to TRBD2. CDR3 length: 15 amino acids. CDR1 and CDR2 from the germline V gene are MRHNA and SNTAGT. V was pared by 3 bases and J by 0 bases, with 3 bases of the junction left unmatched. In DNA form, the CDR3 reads TGTGCCAGCAGTGAAATAGCGGGAGACTCCTACGAGCAGTACTTC. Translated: CASSEIAGDSYEQYF.

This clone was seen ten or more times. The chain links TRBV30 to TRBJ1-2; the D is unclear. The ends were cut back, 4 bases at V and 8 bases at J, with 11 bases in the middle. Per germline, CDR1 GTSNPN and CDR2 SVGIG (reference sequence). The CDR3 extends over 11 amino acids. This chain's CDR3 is CAWTLGGGYTF. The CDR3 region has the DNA TGTGCCTGGACCCTCGGCGGGGGCTACACCTTC.

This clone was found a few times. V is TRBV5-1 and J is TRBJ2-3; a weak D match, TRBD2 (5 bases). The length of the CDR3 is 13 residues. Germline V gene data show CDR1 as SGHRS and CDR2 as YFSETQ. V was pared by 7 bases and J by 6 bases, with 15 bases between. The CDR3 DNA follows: TGCGCCAGCCGATCGGGAACCGACGATACGCAGTATTTT. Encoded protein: CASRSGTDDTQYF. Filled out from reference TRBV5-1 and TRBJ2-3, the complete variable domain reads KAGVTQTPRYLIKTRGQQVTLSCSPISGHRSVSWYQQTPGQGLQFLFEYFSETQRNKGNFPGRFSGRQFSNSRSEMNVSTLELGDSALYLCASRSGTDDTQYFGPGTRLTVL.

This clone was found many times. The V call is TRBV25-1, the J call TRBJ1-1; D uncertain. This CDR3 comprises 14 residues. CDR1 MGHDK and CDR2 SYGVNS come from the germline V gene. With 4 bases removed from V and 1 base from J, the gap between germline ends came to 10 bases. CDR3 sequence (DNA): TGTGCCAGCAGTGGGGCAGGACGGAACACTGAAGCTTTCTTT. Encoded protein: CASSGAGRNTEAFF.

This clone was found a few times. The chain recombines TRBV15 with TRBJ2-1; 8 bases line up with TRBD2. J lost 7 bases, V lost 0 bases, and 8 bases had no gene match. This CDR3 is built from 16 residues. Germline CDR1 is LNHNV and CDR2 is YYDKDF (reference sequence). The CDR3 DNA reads TGTGCCACCAGCAGAGATCGTAGCGGGACTCGGAATGAGCAGTTCTTC. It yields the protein CATSRDRSGTRNEQFF.